There are a few counts of the clone carrying this TCR beta chain. Ex vivo total memory CD4+ samples were deeply sequenced, detecting one cell in 200,000. Clones were read by immunoSEQ multiplex PCR, and TCRdb kept only the in-frame ones, dropping some. The sample shows 25,000 to 35,000 clones, just under 85% of them seen only once. These data are taken from a study of human CD4 T cells and Enterobacteriaceae. This CDR3 is built from 14 residues. Losses at the gene ends were 0 bases for V and 4 bases for J; bases not matched to a gene: 3. Germline CDR1 and CDR2: SGHRS and YFSETQ. Memory CD4+ T cells were sorted as all CD4+ cells except CD45RA+CCR7+CD95- naive cells, over 95% pure. Blood from healthy donors was obtained in Switzerland from donation centers.

V and J are TRBV5-1 and TRBJ2-7; 8 nucleotides align to TRBD2. This receptor was taken from a human donor in good health. The sequenced sample consisted of memory CD4+ T cells from blood. The CDR3 is CASSLGTSQYEQYF. The CDR3 nucleotides read TGCGCCAGCAGCTTGGGGACTAGCCAGTACGAGCAGTACTTC.